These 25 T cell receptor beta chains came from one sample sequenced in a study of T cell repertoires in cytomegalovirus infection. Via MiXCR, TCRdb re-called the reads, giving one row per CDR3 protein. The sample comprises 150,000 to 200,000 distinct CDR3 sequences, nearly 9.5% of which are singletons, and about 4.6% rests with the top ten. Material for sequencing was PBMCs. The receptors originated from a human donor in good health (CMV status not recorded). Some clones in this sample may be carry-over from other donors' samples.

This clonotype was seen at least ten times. The CDR3 DNA sequence: TGTGCCAGCAGCTCGAACGAACCGGGACGAAGCTCCTACGAGCAGTACTTC. As protein: CASSSNEPGRSSYEQYF. The genes are TRBV7-2 and TRBJ2-7; D tentatively reads TRBD1 or TRBD2 (5 bases each). CDR3 length equals 17 residues. V was cut by 4 bases and J by 0 bases, with 19 bases left in between. Germline CDR1 is SGHTA and CDR2 is FQGNSA.

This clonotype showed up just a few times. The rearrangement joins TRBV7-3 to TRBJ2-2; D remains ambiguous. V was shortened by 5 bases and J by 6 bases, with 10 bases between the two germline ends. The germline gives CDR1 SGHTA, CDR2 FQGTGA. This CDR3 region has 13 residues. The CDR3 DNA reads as TGTGCCAGCAGCAAGGGTGCGTCCGGGGAGCTGTTTTTT. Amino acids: CASSKGASGELFF.

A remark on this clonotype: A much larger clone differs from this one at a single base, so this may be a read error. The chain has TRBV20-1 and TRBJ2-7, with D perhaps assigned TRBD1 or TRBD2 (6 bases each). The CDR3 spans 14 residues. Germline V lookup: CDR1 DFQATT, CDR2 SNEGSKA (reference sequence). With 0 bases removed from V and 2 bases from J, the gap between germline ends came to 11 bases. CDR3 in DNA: TGCAGTGCTAGAGATCTGGGGGGCCCCTACGAGCAGTACTTC. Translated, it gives CSARDLGGPYEQYF.

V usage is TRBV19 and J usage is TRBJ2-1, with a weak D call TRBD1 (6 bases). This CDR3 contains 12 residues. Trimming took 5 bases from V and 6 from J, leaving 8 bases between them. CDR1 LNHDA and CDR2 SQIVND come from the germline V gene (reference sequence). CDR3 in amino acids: CASSPGVNEQFF. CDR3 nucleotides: TGTGCCAGTAGTCCAGGGGTCAATGAGCAGTTCTTC.

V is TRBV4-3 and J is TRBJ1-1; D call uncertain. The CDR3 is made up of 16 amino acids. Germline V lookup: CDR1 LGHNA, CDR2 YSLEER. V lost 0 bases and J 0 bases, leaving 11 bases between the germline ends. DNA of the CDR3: TGCGCCAGCAGCCAAGATCTCTCGGGGTTGAACACTGAAGCTTTCTTT. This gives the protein CASSQDLSGLNTEAFF.

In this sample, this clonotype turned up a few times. The CDR3 here is CSVAKRDGEKLFF. The CDR3 DNA reads TGCAGCGTTGCTAAGAGGGATGGCGAAAAACTGTTTTTT. The chain is built from TRBV29-1 and TRBJ1-4, with D uncertain. The V end lost 4 bases, the J end lost 8 bases, and 14 bases lay between the germline ends. Germline V CDR1 and CDR2: SQVTM, ANQGSEA. This CDR3 has 13 residues.

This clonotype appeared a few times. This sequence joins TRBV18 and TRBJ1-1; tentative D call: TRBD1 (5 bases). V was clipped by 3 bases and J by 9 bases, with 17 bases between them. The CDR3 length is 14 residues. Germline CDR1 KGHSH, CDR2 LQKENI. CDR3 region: CASSPQHSDNKAFF. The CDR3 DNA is TGTGCCAGCTCACCGCAACACTCGGACAACAAAGCTTTCTTT. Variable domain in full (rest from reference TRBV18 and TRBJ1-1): NAGVMQNPRHLVRRRGQEARLRCSPMKGHSHVYWYRQLPEEGLKFMVYLQKENIIDESGMPKERFSAEFPKEGPSILRIQQVVRGDSAAYFCASSPQHSDNKAFFGQGTRLTVV.

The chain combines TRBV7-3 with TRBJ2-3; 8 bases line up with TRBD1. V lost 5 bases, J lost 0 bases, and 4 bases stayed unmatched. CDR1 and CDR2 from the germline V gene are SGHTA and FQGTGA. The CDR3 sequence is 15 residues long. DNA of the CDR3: TGTGCCAGCAGCATGGGACAGGCAAGCACAGATACGCAGTATTTT. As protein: CASSMGQASTDTQYF.

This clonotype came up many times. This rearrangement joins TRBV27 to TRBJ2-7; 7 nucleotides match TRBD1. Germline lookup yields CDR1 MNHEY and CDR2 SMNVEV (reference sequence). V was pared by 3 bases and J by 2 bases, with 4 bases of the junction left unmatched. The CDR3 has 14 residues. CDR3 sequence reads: CASSLGQPTYEQYF. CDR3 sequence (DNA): TGTGCCAGCAGTTTGGGACAGCCTACCTACGAGCAGTACTTC.

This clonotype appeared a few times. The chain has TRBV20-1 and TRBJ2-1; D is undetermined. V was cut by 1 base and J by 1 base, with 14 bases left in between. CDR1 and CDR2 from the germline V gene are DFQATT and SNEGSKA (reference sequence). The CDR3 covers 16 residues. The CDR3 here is CSARVAVGQSYNEQFF. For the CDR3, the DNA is TGCAGTGCTAGAGTAGCAGTCGGGCAGTCCTACAATGAGCAGTTCTTC.

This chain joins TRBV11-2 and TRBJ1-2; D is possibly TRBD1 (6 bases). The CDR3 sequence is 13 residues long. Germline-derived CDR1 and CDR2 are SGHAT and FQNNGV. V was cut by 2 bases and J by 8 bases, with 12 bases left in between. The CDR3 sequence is CASSLYREGGYTF. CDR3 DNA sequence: TGTGCCAGCAGCTTATACAGGGAGGGGGGCTACACCTTC.

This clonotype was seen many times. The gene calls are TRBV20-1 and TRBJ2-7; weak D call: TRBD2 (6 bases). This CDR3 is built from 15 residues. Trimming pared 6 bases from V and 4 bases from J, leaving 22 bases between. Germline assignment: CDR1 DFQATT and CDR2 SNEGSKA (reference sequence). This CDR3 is CSAAPSGRNVYEQYF. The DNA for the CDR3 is TGCAGTGCCGCCCCTTCAGGGAGGAACGTGTACGAGCAGTACTTC.

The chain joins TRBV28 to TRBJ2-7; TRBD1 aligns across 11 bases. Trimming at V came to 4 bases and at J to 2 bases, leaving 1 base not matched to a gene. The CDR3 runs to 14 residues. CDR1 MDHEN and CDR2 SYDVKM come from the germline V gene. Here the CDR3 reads CASSWGQGAYEQYF. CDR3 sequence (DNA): TGTGCCAGCAGTTGGGGACAGGGGGCCTACGAGCAGTACTTC.

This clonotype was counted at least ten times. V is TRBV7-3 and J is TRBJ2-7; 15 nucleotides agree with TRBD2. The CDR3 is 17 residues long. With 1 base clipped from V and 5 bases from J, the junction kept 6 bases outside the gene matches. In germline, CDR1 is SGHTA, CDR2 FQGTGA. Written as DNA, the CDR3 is TGTGCCAGCAGCTTAAAGGGACTAGCGGGAGGTGGTCACGAGCAGTACTTC. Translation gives CASSLKGLAGGGHEQYF.

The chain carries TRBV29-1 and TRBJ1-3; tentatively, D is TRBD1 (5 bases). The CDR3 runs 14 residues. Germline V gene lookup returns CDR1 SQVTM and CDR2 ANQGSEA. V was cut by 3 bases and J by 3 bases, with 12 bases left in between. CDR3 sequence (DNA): TGCAGCGTTGATCTTGCCAGGGTTGGAAACACCATATATTTT. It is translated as CSVDLARVGNTIYF. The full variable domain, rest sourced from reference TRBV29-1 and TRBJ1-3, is SAVISQKPSRDICQRGTSLTIQCQVDSQVTMMFWYRQQPGQSLTLIATANQGSEATYESGFVIDKFPISRPNLTFSTLTVSNMSPEDSSIYLCSVDLARVGNTIYFGEGSWLTVV.

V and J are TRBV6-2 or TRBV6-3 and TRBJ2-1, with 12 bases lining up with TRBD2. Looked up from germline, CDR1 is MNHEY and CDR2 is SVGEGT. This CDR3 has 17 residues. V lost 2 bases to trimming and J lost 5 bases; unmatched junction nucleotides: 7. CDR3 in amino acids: CASSYDASGGADNEQFF. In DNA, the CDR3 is TGTGCCAGCAGTTACGATGCTAGCGGGGGGGCCGACAATGAGCAGTTCTTC.

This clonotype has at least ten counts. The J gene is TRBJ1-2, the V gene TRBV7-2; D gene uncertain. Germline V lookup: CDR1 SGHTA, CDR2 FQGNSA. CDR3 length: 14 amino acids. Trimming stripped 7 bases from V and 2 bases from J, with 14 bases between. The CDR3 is CASTNWVGNYGYTF. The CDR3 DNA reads TGTGCCAGCACCAACTGGGTGGGAAACTATGGCTACACCTTC.

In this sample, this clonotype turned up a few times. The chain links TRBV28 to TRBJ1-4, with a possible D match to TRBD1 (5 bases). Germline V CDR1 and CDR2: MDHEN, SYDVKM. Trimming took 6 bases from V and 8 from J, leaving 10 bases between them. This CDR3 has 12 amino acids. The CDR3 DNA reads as TGTGCCAGCAGGGCCGGGGGGGAAAAACTGTTTTTT. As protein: CASRAGGEKLFF. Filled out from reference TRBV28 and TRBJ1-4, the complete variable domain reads DVKVTQSSRYLVKRTGEKVFLECVQDMDHENMFWYRQDPGLGLRLIYFSYDVKMKEKGDIPEGYSVSREKKERFSLILESASTNQTSMYLCASRAGGEKLFFGSGTQLSVL.

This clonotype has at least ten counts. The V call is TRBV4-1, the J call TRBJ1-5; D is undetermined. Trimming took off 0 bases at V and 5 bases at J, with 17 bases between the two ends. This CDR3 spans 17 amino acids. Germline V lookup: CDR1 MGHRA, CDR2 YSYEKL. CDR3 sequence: CASSQDFRSEGYQPQHF. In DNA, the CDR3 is TGCGCCAGCAGCCAAGACTTTCGGAGTGAGGGTTATCAGCCCCAGCATTTT.

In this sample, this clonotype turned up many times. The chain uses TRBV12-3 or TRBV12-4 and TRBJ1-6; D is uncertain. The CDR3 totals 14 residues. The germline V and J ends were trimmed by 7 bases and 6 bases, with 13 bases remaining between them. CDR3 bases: TGTGCCAGCACCCTAGTTGGTAGTAATTCACCCCTCCACTTT. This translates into CASTLVGSNSPLHF.

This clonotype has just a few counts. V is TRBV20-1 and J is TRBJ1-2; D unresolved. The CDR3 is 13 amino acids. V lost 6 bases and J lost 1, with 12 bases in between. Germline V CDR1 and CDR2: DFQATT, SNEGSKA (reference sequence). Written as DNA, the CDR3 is TGCAGTGCACCGGACGGTCGTAACTATGGCTACACCTTC. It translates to CSAPDGRNYGYTF.

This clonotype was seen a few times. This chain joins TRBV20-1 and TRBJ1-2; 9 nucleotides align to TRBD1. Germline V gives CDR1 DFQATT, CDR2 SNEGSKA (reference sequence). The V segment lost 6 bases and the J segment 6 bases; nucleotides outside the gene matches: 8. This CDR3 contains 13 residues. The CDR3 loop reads CSAPGQGVHGYTF. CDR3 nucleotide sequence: TGCAGTGCCCCGGGACAGGGTGTCCATGGCTACACCTTC.

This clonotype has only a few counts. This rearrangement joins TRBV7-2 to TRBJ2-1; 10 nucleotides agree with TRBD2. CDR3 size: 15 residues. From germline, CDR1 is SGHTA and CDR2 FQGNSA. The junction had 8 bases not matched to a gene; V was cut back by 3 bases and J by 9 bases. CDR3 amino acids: CASSFKAGGSSEQFF. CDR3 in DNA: TGTGCCAGCAGCTTTAAAGCGGGAGGGTCAAGTGAGCAGTTCTTC.

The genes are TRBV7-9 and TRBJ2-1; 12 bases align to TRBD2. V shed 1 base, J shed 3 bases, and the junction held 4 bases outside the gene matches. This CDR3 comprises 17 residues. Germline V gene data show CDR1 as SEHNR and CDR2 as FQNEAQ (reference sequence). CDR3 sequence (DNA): TGTGCCAGCAGCTTAGGGGGACTAGCGGGTATCTACAATGAGCAGTTCTTC. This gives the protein CASSLGGLAGIYNEQFF.

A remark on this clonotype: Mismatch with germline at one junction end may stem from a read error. The CDR3, as DNA: TGTGCCAGTAGTGTAGACTTAGGGTACAATGAGCAGTTCTTC. Encoded protein: CASSVDLGYNEQFF. The chain joins TRBV19 to TRBJ2-1; no firm D call. The CDR3 runs 14 residues. CDR1 is LNHDA, CDR2 SQIVND, per germline (reference sequence).